Presented here are 21 T cell receptor beta chains from one specimen sequenced in a study of technical replicates of blood from several donors. Sequencing was performed with immunoSEQ multiplex PCR; in TCRdb, only in-frame clones are kept and a portion is missing. The sample has more than 65,000 clones; around 97% are singletons. The sample consisted of T cells isolated from PBMCs. The receptors shown here come from a human donor in good health.

The chain uses TRBV9 and TRBJ1-5; D gene ambiguous. Trimming cost V 7 bases and J 4 bases, with 9 bases left between them. Germline values: CDR1 SGDLS, CDR2 YYNGEE. The CDR3 consists of 12 residues. The CDR3: CASGGGNQPQHF. The CDR3 DNA sequence: TGTGCCAGCGGAGGAGGGAATCAGCCCCAGCATTTT.

The chain has TRBV4-2 and TRBJ1-1; D is possibly TRBD1 (5 bases). V shed 2 bases and J shed 5 bases, with 15 bases lying between them. The CDR3 extends over 15 amino acids. CDR1 is LGHNA, CDR2 YNFKEQ, per germline. The DNA for the CDR3 is TGTGCCAGCAGCCAACACGGCGGGGCCGGGACTGAAGCTTTCTTT. Its translation: CASSQHGGAGTEAFF.

The J gene is TRBJ1-4, the V gene TRBV6-5; 7 bases are a match to TRBD1. The germline V gene has CDR1 MNHEY and CDR2 SVGAGI. J gave up 8 bases and V 7 bases, and 13 bases lay outside the gene matches. This CDR3 spans 15 amino acids. This CDR3 reads CASKRRTGSKEKLFF. The CDR3 coding sequence is TGTGCCAGCAAGAGACGGACAGGTTCCAAGGAAAAACTGTTTTTT.

The gene calls are TRBV4-3 and TRBJ1-4; a weak D match, TRBD1 (5 bases). This CDR3 is built from 15 residues. The germline V gene has CDR1 LGHNA and CDR2 YSLEER. The V end lost 0 bases, the J end lost 10 bases, and 15 bases lay between the germline ends. The CDR3 DNA follows: TGCGCCAGCAGCCAAGAAACCAGGGACGGGGGAAAACTGTTTTTT. This gives the protein CASSQETRDGGKLFF.

The chain uses TRBV7-9 and TRBJ2-7, with TRBD1 matching over 8 bases. V lost 5 bases to trimming and J lost 4 bases; unmatched junction nucleotides: 4. Germline loops: CDR1 SEHNR, CDR2 FQNEAQ (reference sequence). This CDR3 has 13 amino acids. The CDR3 protein is CASSRDRGYEQYF. CDR3 coding DNA: TGTGCCAGCAGCCGTGACAGGGGTTACGAGCAGTACTTC.

The chain joins TRBV7-2 to TRBJ2-5, with D maybe TRBD1 (5 bases). Trimming pared 6 bases from V and 4 bases from J, leaving 12 bases between. Germline loops: CDR1 SGHTA, CDR2 FQGNSA. There are 13 residues in the CDR3. This chain's CDR3 is CASRTRQRETQYF. CDR3 coding DNA: TGTGCCAGCAGAACCCGACAGAGAGAGACCCAGTACTTC.

The CDR3: CASSLGEHHYEQYF. In DNA form, the CDR3 reads TGTGCCAGCAGCTTAGGGGAACACCACTACGAGCAGTACTTC. This chain links TRBV5-4 with TRBJ2-7, with D possibly matching TRBD1 (5 bases). The V gene's germline CDR1 is SGHNT and CDR2 YYREEE (reference sequence). V was shortened by 2 bases and J by 3 bases, with 12 bases between the two germline ends. The CDR3 has 14 residues.

J is TRBJ1-2 and V is TRBV7-9; unclear D gene. Germline CDR1 reads SEHNR; CDR2 reads FQNEAQ (reference sequence). V was cut by 4 bases and J by 5 bases, with 5 bases left in between. CDR3 length equals 11 residues. The CDR3 DNA reads TGTGCCAGCAGCTCTAGGTATGGCTACACCTTC. Protein product: CASSSRYGYTF.

This clone turned up a few times. This chain uses TRBV9 with TRBJ2-1; 8 bases are a match to TRBD2. This CDR3 has 16 residues. V was clipped by 2 bases and J by 3 bases; unmatched bases: 7. CDR1 SGDLS and CDR2 YYNGEE come from the germline V gene. CDR3 coding DNA: TGTGCCAGCAGCGTGTCATCGGGGGGGTTCTACAATGAGCAGTTCTTC. The encoded protein is CASSVSSGGFYNEQFF.

This rearrangement joins TRBV5-5 to TRBJ1-5; D perhaps matches TRBD1 (6 bases). Trimming pared 2 bases from V and 2 bases from J, leaving 14 bases between. Germline values: CDR1 SGHKS, CDR2 YYEKEE (reference sequence). The CDR3 consists of 16 residues. CDR3 region: CASSLYRVAGNQPQHF. In DNA form, the CDR3 reads TGTGCCAGCAGCTTATACAGGGTGGCGGGCAATCAGCCCCAGCATTTT. Full variable domain (remainder filled in from reference TRBV5-5 and TRBJ1-5): DAGVTQSPTHLIKTRGQQVTLRCSPISGHKSVSWYQQVLGQGPQFIFQYYEKEERGRGNFPDRFSARQFPNYSSELNVNALLLGDSALYLCASSLYRVAGNQPQHFGDGTRLSIL.

The rearrangement uses TRBV7-3 and TRBJ2-5; TRBD2 is a possible D gene (7 bases). V gave up 6 bases and J gave up 7 bases, with 21 bases separating them. The CDR3 length is 15 residues. CDR1 and CDR2 (germline): SGHTA, FQGTGA. CDR3 loop: CASSKGGGDHGTQYF. In DNA form, the CDR3 reads TGTGCCAGCAGTAAGGGGGGAGGGGACCACGGGACCCAGTACTTC.

The chain carries TRBV7-3 and TRBJ2-3, with 7 positions matching TRBD2. Germline CDR1 and CDR2: SGHTA and FQGTGA. The CDR3 sequence is 15 residues long. The trim removed 6 bases at V and 0 bases at J, leaving 6 bases unmatched. The CDR3 DNA follows: TGTGCCAGCAGTTCGAGCGGGATAAGCACAGATACGCAGTATTTT. It translates to CASSSSGISTDTQYF. Drawing the rest from reference TRBV7-3 and TRBJ2-3, the complete variable domain is GAGVSQTPSNKVTEKGKYVELRCDPISGHTALYWYRQSLGQGPEFLIYFQGTGAADDSGLPNDRFFAVRPEGSVSTLKIQRTERGDSAVYLCASSSSGISTDTQYFGPGTRLTVL.

The rearrangement uses TRBV10-3 and TRBJ1-1, with 7 bases that match TRBD1. The CDR3 extends over 14 amino acids. Germline values: CDR1 ENHRY, CDR2 SYGVKD. The J segment lost 2 bases and the V segment lost 2 bases, leaving 2 bases of the junction unmatched. CDR3: CAISEDRENTEAFF. CDR3 DNA: TGTGCCATCAGTGAGGACAGGGAAAACACTGAAGCTTTCTTT.

The genes are TRBV30 and TRBJ1-4; D not resolved. V lost 0 bases, J lost 10 bases, and 12 bases lay in between. The CDR3 covers 13 residues. Germline CDR1 GTSNPN, CDR2 SVGIG (reference sequence). The CDR3 coding sequence is TGTGCCTGGAGTGTACGTGTCTCGGGAAAACTGTTTTTT. It codes for CAWSVRVSGKLFF.

This clone is a singleton in its sample. V usage is TRBV6-1 and J usage is TRBJ1-6, with 10 bases matching TRBD1. J was trimmed by 10 bases and V by 8 bases; bases with no gene match: 2. In germline, CDR1 is MNHNS, CDR2 SASEGT. CDR3 length equals 12 residues. The CDR3 protein is CASGTGASPLHF. The DNA of the CDR3 is TGTGCCAGCGGGACAGGGGCCTCACCCCTCCACTTT.

The V gene is TRBV27, the J gene TRBJ1-1, with a possible D match to TRBD1 (5 bases). The CDR3 totals 15 residues. Germline CDR1 MNHEY, CDR2 SMNVEV (reference sequence). Trimming cost V 6 bases and J 0 bases, with 14 bases left between them. CDR3 sequence (DNA): TGTGCCAGCAGCTCGGAGACAGCTATGAACACTGAAGCTTTCTTT. It is translated as CASSSETAMNTEAFF.

CDR3 DNA sequence: TGTGCCAGCAGCGTAGGTGGGGGGGAATACAATGAGCAGTTCTTC. Translation gives CASSVGGGEYNEQFF. The gene calls are TRBV9 and TRBJ2-1, with TRBD2 identical over 7 bases. The CDR3 is 15 amino acids. V gave up 0 bases and J gave up 4 bases; unmatched junction bases: 4. The germline gives CDR1 SGDLS, CDR2 YYNGEE.

V is TRBV15 and J is TRBJ2-5; D not certain. The germline gives CDR1 LNHNV, CDR2 YYDKDF (reference sequence). CDR3 length equals 12 residues. With 6 bases removed from V and 9 bases from J, the gap between germline ends came to 14 bases. The CDR3 DNA reads TGTGCCACCAGTGAGGATGCTTTATCCCAGTACTTC. It codes for CATSEDALSQYF. Looking up the rest from reference TRBV15 and TRBJ2-5 gives the full variable domain: DAMVIQNPRYQVTQFGKPVTLSCSQTLNHNVMYWYQQKSSQAPKLLFHYYDKDFNNEADTPDNFQSRRPNTSFCFLDIRSPGLGDTAMYLCATSEDALSQYFGPGTRLLVL.

CDR3 sequence: CASSPLLSYQETQYF. For the CDR3, the DNA is TGTGCCAGCAGCCCCTTACTATCGTACCAAGAGACCCAGTACTTC. The chain carries TRBV6-5 and TRBJ2-5, with unresolved D. Trimming took 6 bases from V and 0 from J, leaving 14 bases between them. Germline V gives CDR1 MNHEY, CDR2 SVGAGI. This CDR3 has 15 amino acids.

The rearrangement links TRBV5-4 to TRBJ1-2; 9 positions match TRBD1. This CDR3 comprises 14 residues. Germline V gene data show CDR1 as SGHNT and CDR2 as YYREEE (reference sequence). With 4 bases clipped from V and 3 bases from J, the junction kept 4 bases outside the gene matches. CDR3 region: CASSRTGVHYGYTF. CDR3 in DNA: TGTGCCAGCAGCAGGACAGGGGTACACTATGGCTACACCTTC.

The genes are TRBV5-4 and TRBJ2-1; D is uncertain. Germline V gene lookup returns CDR1 SGHNT and CDR2 YYREEE (reference sequence). Trimming removed 2 bases from V and 4 bases from J, with 10 bases in between. This CDR3 is 14 amino acids long. This CDR3 is CASSLHIDYNEQFF. As DNA, the CDR3 is TGTGCCAGCAGCTTACATATCGATTACAATGAGCAGTTCTTC. The complete variable domain, with remaining parts taken from reference TRBV5-4 and TRBJ2-1, reads ETGVTQSPTHLIKTRGQQVTLRCSSQSGHNTVSWYQQALGQGPQFIFQYYREEENGRGNFPPRFSGLQFPNYSSELNVNALELDDSALYLCASSLHIDYNEQFFGPGTRLTVL.